A selection of T cell receptor beta chains follows, all from one sample in a study of T cell changes during pregnancy in multiple sclerosis. Clones were read by immunoSEQ multiplex PCR, and TCRdb kept only the in-frame ones, dropping some. The sample holds fewer than 60,000 clones, more than 85% seen once. The specimen was CD4+ T cells from peripheral blood mononuclear cells, collected after pregnancy. These receptors originate from a female donor with multiple sclerosis, enrolled in a pregnancy study. Both conserved end residues are part of each CDR3. The order of the fields is CDR3 DNA, CDR3 protein, J gene, D gene, V gene, clone size. D genes are given only for firm matches. Rows may omit the clone size; those that give it use once, few, many or a size class.

DNA: TGTGCCAGCAGTGCAACCAGCGGGAGCGGAACCTACAATGAGCAGTTCTTC
CDR3: CASSATSGSGTYNEQFF
J: TRBJ2-1
D: TRBD2
V: TRBV6-1
size: .

DNA: TGTGCCAGCAGTTTTTCAACGTTCGGGGGAGGATCTATTGGCTACACCTTC
CDR3: CASSFSTFGGGSIGYTF
J: TRBJ1-2
D: .
V: TRBV28
size: .

DNA: TGTGCCAGCAGCTTGTACAGAGCTAACTATGGCTACACCTTC
CDR3: CASSLYRANYGYTF
J: TRBJ1-2
D: .
V: TRBV5-6
size: .

DNA: TGTGCCAGCTCGGATTTGGGCGCAGGGACCGGGGAGCTGTTTTTT
CDR3: CASSDLGAGTGELFF
J: TRBJ2-2
D: .
V: TRBV18
size: .

DNA: TGTGCCAGCAGTTTAACAGGGGCTAGCGGGACCTACGAGCAGTACTTC
CDR3: CASSLTGASGTYEQYF
J: TRBJ2-7
D: TRBD2
V: TRBV27
size: .

DNA: TGTGCCAGCAGTTTACTAGCGGGAGGCGAGTACTTC
CDR3: CASSLLAGGEYF
J: TRBJ2-7
D: TRBD2
V: TRBV28
size: .

DNA: TGTGCCAGCTCACTCGGACAGGGCACCGAGCAGTACTTC
CDR3: CASSLGQGTEQYF
J: TRBJ2-7
D: TRBD1
V: TRBV18
size: once

DNA: TGTGCCAGGCTAGACAGGGATCCCTCTGGAAACACCATATATTTT
CDR3: CARLDRDPSGNTIYF
J: TRBJ1-3
D: TRBD1
V: TRBV27
size: .

DNA: TGTGCCAGCAGCGGGCTAGCGGGAGGGGACCATGAGCAGTTCTTC
CDR3: CASSGLAGGDHEQFF
J: TRBJ2-1
D: TRBD2
V: TRBV6-4
size: .

DNA: TGTGCCAGCAGCATCCGGACGGGATGGGGCTATGGCTACACCTTC
CDR3: CASSIRTGWGYGYTF
J: TRBJ1-2
D: .
V: TRBV5-4
size: .

DNA: TGTGCCAGCAGCTTGCCTAGCGGGACAGATACGCAGTATTTT
CDR3: CASSLPSGTDTQYF
J: TRBJ2-3
D: TRBD2
V: TRBV5-4
size: .

DNA: TGTGCCAGCAGCTTAGGCGACAGGGGCGGGGAGACCCAGTACTTC
CDR3: CASSLGDRGGETQYF
J: TRBJ2-5
D: TRBD1
V: TRBV7-8
size: once

DNA: TGCGCCAGCAGCCAAGGTGGGGGCAGGTTGAACACTGAAGCTTTCTTT
CDR3: CASSQGGGRLNTEAFF
J: TRBJ1-1
D: .
V: TRBV4-3
size: .

DNA: TGTGCCAGCAGCTTCCGCGAGGCTTCCTCGGCCCAGCAGTACTTC
CDR3: CASSFREASSAQQYF
J: TRBJ2-7
D: .
V: TRBV7-9
size: once

DNA: TGCAGCGTAGCCTACCCTCCTAGCGGGAAAAATGAGCAGTTCTTC
CDR3: CSVAYPPSGKNEQFF
J: TRBJ2-1
D: TRBD2
V: TRBV29-1
size: .

DNA: TGTGCCAGTTTGACTAGCGGGAGACACTACGAGCAGTACTTC
CDR3: CASLTSGRHYEQYF
J: TRBJ2-7
D: TRBD2
V: TRBV28
size: .

DNA: TGTGCCAGCAGTAGAGCTGGGACAGCAAGTCATGGCTACACCTTC
CDR3: CASSRAGTASHGYTF
J: TRBJ1-2
D: TRBD1
V: TRBV28
size: .

DNA: TGCGCCAGCAGCGCGGGAGGGCCTCAATATGGCTACACCTTC
CDR3: CASSAGGPQYGYTF
J: TRBJ1-2
D: .
V: TRBV5-1
size: once

DNA: TGTGCCAGCAGCCCCGCCCGACGGACTAGCGGGAGCTACAATGAGCAGTTCTTC
CDR3: CASSPARRTSGSYNEQFF
J: TRBJ2-1
D: TRBD2
V: TRBV7-9
size: once

DNA: TGCGCCAGCAGCTTGACCCGAAGAGACACTGAAGCTTTCTTT
CDR3: CASSLTRRDTEAFF
J: TRBJ1-1
D: .
V: TRBV5-1
size: .

DNA: TGTGCCAGCAGCCACGGACTAGCGGGAGTTGAGCAGTTCTTC
CDR3: CASSHGLAGVEQFF
J: TRBJ2-1
D: TRBD2
V: TRBV7-2
size: .

DNA: TGTGCCAGCAGCCGTCAGGGTAGCTCCTACAATGAGCAGTTCTTC
CDR3: CASSRQGSSYNEQFF
J: TRBJ2-1
D: .
V: TRBV6-5
size: few

DNA: TGTGCCAGCAGCGCCACGGGAGGGGCTGGAAACACCATATATTTT
CDR3: CASSATGGAGNTIYF
J: TRBJ1-3
D: .
V: TRBV5-6
size: .

DNA: TGTGCCAGTAGTTCCTTAGGAGGTCCTTCGAACACCGGGGAGCTGTTTTTT
CDR3: CASSSLGGPSNTGELFF
J: TRBJ2-2
D: .
V: TRBV19
size: once